The TCR beta chain described here comes from a study of T cell responses to AZD1222 COVID-19 vaccine. Broader study findings: As reported, nearly half of all spike-specific TCRs target variant regions that are unmutated. White British donors predominated, females outnumbered males, and clonal diversity was possibly underestimated.

The assay was immunoSEQ multiplex PCR, and TCRdb's table has in-frame clones only and misses some. The data show around 91,000 clones, over 75% seen once. V trimming: 7 bases; J trimming: 7 bases; junction bases outside the gene matches: 11. The germline V gene encodes CDR1 SGHRS and CDR2 YFSETQ. The CDR3 is made up of 14 amino acids. A remark on this clone: Antigen unknown.

Source: peripheral blood, taken on day 0 of AZD1222 vaccination. The chain joins TRBV5-1 to TRBJ2-7; TRBD1 matches at 10 bases. This clonotype originated in an adult in good health. This CDR3 is CASAPGQGKGEQYF. The CDR3 nucleotides read TGCGCCAGCGCCCCGGGACAGGGGAAGGGTGAGCAGTACTTC.